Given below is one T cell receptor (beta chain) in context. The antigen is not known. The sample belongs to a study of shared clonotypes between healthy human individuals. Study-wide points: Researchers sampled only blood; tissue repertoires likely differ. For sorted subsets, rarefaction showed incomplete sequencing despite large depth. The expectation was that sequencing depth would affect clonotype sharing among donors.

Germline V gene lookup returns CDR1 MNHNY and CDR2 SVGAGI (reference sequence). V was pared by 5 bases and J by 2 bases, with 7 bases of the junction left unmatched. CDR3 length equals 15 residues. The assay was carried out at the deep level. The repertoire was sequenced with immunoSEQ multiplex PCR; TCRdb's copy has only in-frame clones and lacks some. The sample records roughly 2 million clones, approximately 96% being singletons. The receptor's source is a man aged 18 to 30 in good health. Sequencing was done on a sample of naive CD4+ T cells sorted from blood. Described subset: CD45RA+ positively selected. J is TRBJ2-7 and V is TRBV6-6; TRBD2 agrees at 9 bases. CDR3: CASSTSGLAPYEQYF. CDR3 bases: TGTGCCAGCAGTACCTCGGGACTAGCCCCCTACGAGCAGTACTTC.